What follows is one TCR beta chain and its context. This clonotype was seen ten or more times. This receptor's antigen is unknown. Base qualities are not at hand, and no much larger clone is one base apart. The data were obtained in a study of blood T cells in healthy people across ages (dated by TCRdb to between 2014 and 2016). Looking at the study overall: In model experiments, template switching captured roughly one uniquely barcoded TCR beta cDNA molecule for every two T cells. The study measured age-related changes in TCR beta repertoire diversity using deep sequencing normalized with unique cDNA molecular identifiers. Donors were grouped into four age groups: young (average approximately 15 years), middle-aged (39), aged (approximately 58) and long-lived (just over 80). To avoid experimental bias, donors of different ages were spread randomly across the sequencing lanes. For two donors (one aged 18 to 29 and one aged 80 or older), the study analyzed two additional independent replicas of 1 million unique cDNA reads from the same blood draw.

The 35 to 40 donors, aged about 6 to 95 years, were systemically healthy Caucasian individuals from Russia. Ten milliliters of peripheral blood were collected from each donor into EDTA-treated Vacutainer tubes. Ficoll-Paque density-gradient centrifugation was used to isolate PBMCs, with at least 6.5 million per sample. Total RNA, at least 5 micrograms per sample, was extracted from PBMCs with Trizol reagent. The percentages of naive CD45RAhigh/CD27high T cells were determined by flow cytometry on a PBMC aliquot from every donor. The full study reports these points: Because profiling used bulk unsorted PBMCs, naive and antigen-experienced compartments could not be compared conclusively. There was a strong correlation between observed TCR beta diversity and the percentage of naive T cells measured by flow cytometry. Estimates of total diversity from one million sequenced T cells were regarded as lower bounds and underestimates. The CMV infection status of donors was not known, potentially confounding age-related changes in expanded clonotypes. Observed TCR beta diversity per million T cells fell roughly linearly with age, and a significant reduction was already apparent by age around 44. The long-lived group showed more naive CD4+ T cells, fewer expanded clones and increased TCR diversity than the aged group, suggesting age selection.

Library method: 5' RACE. The run used an Illumina HiSeq 2500. A second about 7 to 11 cycle PCR used a sample-barcoded 5' primer and a J-beta primer mix. A template-switch 5' adaptor carrying 12 random nucleotides introduced a unique molecular identifier onto each TCR beta cDNA molecule. At least 3 million CDR3-containing paired-end reads were obtained from each sample. First-strand cDNA was synthesized from all RNA with the Mint cDNA synthesis kit, primed by a TRBC-specific oligonucleotide. All cDNA was treated with uracil-DNA glycosylase and then went through a first 18-cycle PCR with the universal primers M1SS and BC2_uni_R. Turning to the authors' computational methods: Normalization of each sample was performed by random selection of 1 million high-quality reads, each carrying a distinct molecular identifier. Instead of being binned into consensus sequences, reads with shared molecular identifiers were discarded. MiTCR, set to a Q25 quality threshold and the strictest error-elimination algorithm, was used for CDR3 identification, clonotype clustering and error correction. Lower-bound total TCR beta diversity was estimated with a nonparametric unseen species model using Euler transformation. TCRdb passed the public sequencing reads through fastp at Q25 and MiXCR, retaining productive beta sequences. CDR3 protein duplicates are merged, each entry listing the most common genes and DNA. TCRdb, rather than the study authors, made the V and J calls. In all, the sample holds about 830,000 distinct CDR3 sequences, and approximately 65% of those were seen once. The ten biggest clones cover 28% of the sample.

The source of this sequence is a man younger than 45 in good health. The sequenced sample was blood.

The DNA sequence reads TGTGCCAGCAGCCCCGGACTGGACACAGATACGCAGTATTTT. Its translation is CASSPGLDTDTQYF. The sequence is built from TRBV7-2 and TRBJ2-3; D gene: possibly TRBD2, on 5 matching bases. Trimming costs V 5 bases and J 2 bases, and their ends lie 11 bases apart. The CDR3 goes from the cysteine to the phenylalanine over 14 residues. Only CDR3 DNA is held: 42 bases, read in frame from base 1. The CDR1 and CDR2 encoded by the germline V gene are SGHTA and FQGNSA.